The sequence of this TCR beta chain was determined in a study of OX40 agonist ivuxolimab in advanced cancers. Study-level information: Approximately 40% of patients had received prior checkpoint inhibitor therapy. Three individuals attained partial responses, comprising one hepatocellular carcinoma case and two cutaneous melanoma cases.

A word on this clone: Its specificity is unknown.

Clones were read by immunoSEQ multiplex PCR, and TCRdb kept only the in-frame ones, dropping some. The sample consists of 70,000 to 85,000 clones, approximately 92% of them appearing once. Study outcomes and limitations: What antigens the expanded peripheral T cells recognized was never established.

The CDR3 spans 14 residues. Per germline, CDR1 SGHAT and CDR2 FQNNGV. Trimming at V came to 4 bases and at J to 8 bases, leaving 10 bases not matched to a gene. The rearrangement links TRBV11-2 to TRBJ1-2, with 7 bases that match TRBD1. The clonotype originates from an adult with an advanced solid tumor such as melanoma, head and neck, liver or kidney cancer. This sample comprised CD4+ or CD8+ T cells sorted from blood, obtained in a trial of the OX40 agonist ivuxolimab. CDR3 protein: CASSSQGLQRGYTF. For the CDR3, the DNA is TGTGCCAGCAGCTCACAGGGGCTTCAGCGGGGCTACACCTTC.